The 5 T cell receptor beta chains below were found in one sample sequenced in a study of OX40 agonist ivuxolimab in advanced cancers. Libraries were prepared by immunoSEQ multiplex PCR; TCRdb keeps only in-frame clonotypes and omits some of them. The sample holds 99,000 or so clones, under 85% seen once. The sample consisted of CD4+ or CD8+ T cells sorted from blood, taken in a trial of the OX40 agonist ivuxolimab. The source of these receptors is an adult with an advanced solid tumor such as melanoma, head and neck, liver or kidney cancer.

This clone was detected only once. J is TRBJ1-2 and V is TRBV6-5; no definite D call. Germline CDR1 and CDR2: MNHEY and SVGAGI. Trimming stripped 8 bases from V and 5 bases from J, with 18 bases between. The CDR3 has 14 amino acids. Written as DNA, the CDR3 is TGTGCCAGCGCAGAGGCCGGGATCCCATATGGCTACACCTTC. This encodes CASAEAGIPYGYTF.

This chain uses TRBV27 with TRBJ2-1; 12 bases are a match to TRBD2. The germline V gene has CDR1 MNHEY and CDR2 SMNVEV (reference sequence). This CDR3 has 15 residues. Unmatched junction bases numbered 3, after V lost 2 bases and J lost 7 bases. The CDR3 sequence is CASSLRGTSGNEQFF. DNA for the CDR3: TGTGCCAGCAGTTTACGGGGGACTAGCGGGAATGAGCAGTTCTTC.

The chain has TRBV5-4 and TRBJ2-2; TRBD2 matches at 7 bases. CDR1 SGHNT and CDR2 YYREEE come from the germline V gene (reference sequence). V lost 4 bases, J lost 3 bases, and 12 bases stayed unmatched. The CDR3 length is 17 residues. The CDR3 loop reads CASSADSAGAYTGELFF. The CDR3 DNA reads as TGTGCCAGCAGCGCGGATAGTGCGGGAGCGTACACCGGGGAGCTGTTTTTT.

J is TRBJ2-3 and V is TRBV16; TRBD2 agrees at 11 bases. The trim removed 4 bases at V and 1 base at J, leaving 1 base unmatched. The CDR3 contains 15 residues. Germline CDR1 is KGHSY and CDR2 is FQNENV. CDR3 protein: CASSLLAGGTDTQYF. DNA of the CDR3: TGTGCCAGCAGCCTACTAGCGGGGGGCACAGATACGCAGTATTTT.

The CDR3, as DNA: TGTGCCAGCAGCTTAACAGGGCAAGGCTACACCTTC. Amino acid sequence: CASSLTGQGYTF. The chain has TRBV7-9 and TRBJ1-2; D possibly corresponds to TRBD1 (6 bases). This CDR3 contains 12 residues. V was cut by 2 bases and J by 8 bases, with 9 bases left in between. Germline lookup yields CDR1 SEHNR and CDR2 FQNEAQ (reference sequence).